The next 22 T cell receptor beta chains were all read from a single sample in a study of T cells in localized non-small cell lung cancer. Generated by immunoSEQ multiplex PCR, the TCRdb table keeps only in-frame clones and is missing some. The sample comprises approximately 83,000 clones, about nine tenths of which are singletons, and over 4% rests with the top ten. This specimen was PBMCs, taken before any cancer treatment. The receptor source for this set is a woman aged 40-69 years with stage II squamous cell lung carcinoma.

The J gene is TRBJ1-6, the V gene TRBV5-1; weak D call: TRBD1 (5 bases). The V gene's germline CDR1 is SGHRS and CDR2 YFSETQ. The V end was cut by 4 bases, the J end by 3 bases, with 11 bases between. The CDR3 has 15 amino acids. The CDR3 sequence: CASSPDRIYNSPLHF. The CDR3 DNA sequence: TGCGCCAGCAGCCCTGACAGAATCTATAATTCACCCCTCCACTTT.

The chain joins TRBV14 to TRBJ2-7; possibly TRBD2 for D (5 bases). The germline V gene has CDR1 SGHDN and CDR2 FVKESK. The CDR3 totals 16 residues. The ends were cut back, 0 bases at V and 5 bases at J, with 17 bases in the middle. CDR3 sequence reads: CASSQEASGIAHEQYF. The CDR3 DNA follows: TGTGCCAGCAGCCAAGAGGCCTCCGGGATCGCCCACGAGCAGTACTTC.

The V and J genes are TRBV2 and TRBJ2-1; TRBD1 is a possible D gene (5 bases). This CDR3 region has 12 residues. Between the trimmed V and J ends, which lost 8 bases and 5 bases, there was a span of 10 bases. Germline assignment: CDR1 SNHLY and CDR2 FYNNEI. The CDR3 reads CASLTDNNEQFF. DNA for the CDR3: TGTGCCAGCCTGACAGACAACAATGAGCAGTTCTTC. The full variable domain, completed using reference TRBV2 and TRBJ2-1, is EPEVTQTPSHQVTQMGQEVILRCVPISNHLYFYWYRQILGQKVEFLVSFYNNEISEKSEIFDDQFSVERPDGSNFTLKIRSTKLEDSAMYFCASLTDNNEQFFGPGTRLTVL.

This clone has just one count. The CDR3 DNA reads as TGTGCCAGCAGCCCCTCCGGACGGGCCCTTAGGGAAAAACTGTTTTTT. It encodes CASSPSGRALREKLFF. V usage is TRBV7-2 and J usage is TRBJ1-4; D is unclear. CDR3 length: 16 residues. Per the germline V gene, CDR1 is SGHTA and CDR2 is FQGNSA. V lost 5 bases and J 8 bases, leaving 21 bases between the germline ends.

The rearrangement joins TRBV7-9 to TRBJ2-1; 14 bases fit TRBD2. Germline V CDR1 and CDR2: SEHNR, FQNEAQ (reference sequence). CDR3 length: 16 amino acids. V was clipped by 5 bases and J by 9 bases; unmatched bases: 9. The CDR3 bases are TGTGCCAGCAGCCCGACTAGCGGGAGGGCCGGTGGTGAGCAGTTCTTC. Amino acids: CASSPTSGRAGGEQFF.

V usage is TRBV6-5 and J usage is TRBJ2-7, with 9 bases fitting TRBD1. The length of the CDR3 is 14 residues. J lost 2 bases, V lost 4 bases, and 3 bases had no gene match. The germline V gene encodes CDR1 MNHEY and CDR2 SVGAGI. The CDR3 spells CASSSGQGPYEQYF. CDR3 DNA: TGTGCCAGCAGTTCGGGACAGGGCCCCTACGAGCAGTACTTC.

The chain is built from TRBV11-3 and TRBJ2-7, with no clear D. Trimming shortened V by 0 bases and J by 5 bases, and 11 bases separated the two germline ends. Germline values: CDR1 SGHNT, CDR2 YENEEA. This CDR3 contains 14 residues. CDR3 amino acids: CASSLDLQRNEQYF. DNA of the CDR3: TGTGCCAGCAGCTTAGATCTGCAACGGAACGAGCAGTACTTC.

The chain is built from TRBV6-1 and TRBJ2-7; D possibly corresponds to TRBD1 (6 bases). V was shortened by 2 bases and J by 0 bases, with 11 bases between the two germline ends. This CDR3 comprises 15 residues. From germline, CDR1 is MNHNS and CDR2 SASEGT. The CDR3, as DNA: TGTGCCAGCAGTGAATGGACAGCGTTCTCCTACGAGCAGTACTTC. As protein: CASSEWTAFSYEQYF.

The chain links TRBV7-9 to TRBJ1-1, with a tentative D call TRBD1 (5 bases). The length of the CDR3 is 15 residues. V lost 2 bases to trimming and J lost 1 base, with 11 bases between them. CDR1 is SEHNR and CDR2 is FQNEAQ in the germline V gene (reference sequence). This CDR3 is CASSLRSGTNTEAFF. The CDR3 bases are TGTGCCAGCAGCTTACGATCTGGGACGAACACTGAAGCTTTCTTT.

The chain uses TRBV5-4 and TRBJ1-1; 10 nucleotides agree with TRBD1. The V gene's germline CDR1 is SGHNT and CDR2 YYREEE (reference sequence). This CDR3 spans 15 amino acids. V shed 4 bases, J shed 1 base, and the junction held 4 bases outside the gene matches. This chain's CDR3 is CASSLDRGKNTEAFF. Here the CDR3 DNA reads TGTGCCAGCAGCCTGGACAGGGGGAAGAACACTGAAGCTTTCTTT.

The chain combines TRBV7-9 with TRBJ2-1, with 10 bases that match TRBD1. The CDR3 sequence is 15 residues long. The junction had 6 bases not matched to a gene; V was cut back by 5 bases and J by 5 bases. Germline CDR1 is SEHNR and CDR2 is FQNEAQ (reference sequence). The DNA of the CDR3 is TGTGCCAGCAGCCCGACAGGGGGCATCCACAATGAGCAGTTCTTC. This translates into CASSPTGGIHNEQFF.

The genes are TRBV2 and TRBJ2-7, with 11 bases that match TRBD2. The CDR3 runs to 15 residues. The V segment lost 7 bases and the J segment 2 bases; nucleotides outside the gene matches: 7. Germline V gene lookup returns CDR1 SNHLY and CDR2 FYNNEI. The CDR3 here is CASKSSSGGAYEQYF. CDR3 DNA: TGTGCCAGCAAATCTAGTAGCGGGGGGGCCTACGAGCAGTACTTC.

The V and J genes are TRBV25-1 and TRBJ2-7; D gene unclear. CDR1 is MGHDK, CDR2 SYGVNS, per germline. The CDR3 is 13 amino acids. Trimming stripped 7 bases from V and 3 bases from J, with 13 bases between. CDR3 bases: TGTGCCAGCACCTCAGAGGTCAACTACGAGCAGTACTTC. The encoded protein is CASTSEVNYEQYF.

This clone qualifies as medium-sized. The chain is built from TRBV10-3 and TRBJ2-7; the D gene is possibly TRBD2 (5 bases). CDR1 ENHRY and CDR2 SYGVKD come from the germline V gene. The V end lost 0 bases, the J end lost 0 bases, and 9 bases lay between the germline ends. This CDR3 is built from 15 residues. The CDR3 loop reads CAISESEESSYEQYF. As DNA, the CDR3 is TGTGCCATCAGTGAGTCGGAGGAGAGCTCCTACGAGCAGTACTTC.

This sequence joins TRBV21-1 and TRBJ2-7; the table calls TRBD2, which could not be checked here. TRBV21-1 is assigned pseudogene status. The CDR3 sequence is 16 residues long. CDR3 in DNA: TGTGCCAGCAGCAAAGAGGCTAGCGGGAAAACCTACGAGCAGTACTTC. This codes for CASSKEASGKTYEQYF.

The chain couples TRBV6-5 to TRBJ2-2; maybe TRBD1 (5 bases). The V gene lost 5 bases and the J gene lost 2 bases, with 12 bases spanning the gap. The CDR3 spans 15 residues. Germline V gives CDR1 MNHEY, CDR2 SVGAGI. CDR3 in amino acids: CASSPVRENTGELFF. CDR3 nucleotides: TGTGCCAGCAGTCCCGTCAGGGAAAACACCGGGGAGCTGTTTTTT.

This chain links TRBV29-1 with TRBJ1-2, with D perhaps matching TRBD1 (5 bases). Germline CDR1 and CDR2: SQVTM and ANQGSEA. CDR3 length: 17 amino acids. Deletions cut 6 bases from V and 7 bases from J, with 30 bases between. The CDR3 sequence is CSVDAGNSGTLSGGYTF. The CDR3 DNA reads TGCAGCGTGGATGCCGGGAACAGCGGGACCCTCTCCGGTGGCTACACCTTC.

CDR3 in DNA: TGTGCCAGCGCGAGACAGGGAATGGATGAAAAACTGTTTTTT. Protein product: CASARQGMDEKLFF. This sequence joins TRBV6-1 and TRBJ1-4, with TRBD1 matching 7 bases. This CDR3 is 14 amino acids long. The V gene's germline CDR1 is MNHNS and CDR2 SASEGT. J gave up 6 bases and V 8 bases, and 9 bases lay outside the gene matches.

This clone was detected only once. The rearrangement uses TRBV18 and TRBJ2-5, with a possible D match to TRBD2 (5 bases). Trimming took off 0 bases at V and 5 bases at J, with 10 bases between the two ends. The V gene's germline CDR1 is KGHSH and CDR2 LQKENI. The CDR3 has 14 residues. The CDR3: CASSPPAGGETQYF. In DNA form, the CDR3 reads TGTGCCAGCTCACCACCGGCAGGCGGGGAGACCCAGTACTTC.

The chain couples TRBV19 to TRBJ2-1, with a tentative D call TRBD2 (5 bases). V was shortened by 9 bases and J by 9 bases, with 12 bases between the two germline ends. Germline V gene data show CDR1 as LNHDA and CDR2 as SQIVND (reference sequence). CDR3 size: 11 residues. The CDR3 bases are TGTGCCAGCCGGGGTCGTGGTGAGCAGTTCTTC. Residues: CASRGRGEQFF.

This chain uses TRBV5-1 with TRBJ2-7, with 11 nucleotides matching TRBD1. V dropped 5 bases and J dropped 3; count of bases not matched to a gene: 4. This CDR3 contains 14 residues. Germline CDR1 and CDR2: SGHRS and YFSETQ. The CDR3 loop reads CASSFGTGGYEQYF. In DNA, the CDR3 is TGCGCCAGCAGTTTCGGGACAGGGGGCTACGAGCAGTACTTC.

The gene calls are TRBV6-5 and TRBJ2-5; D perhaps matches TRBD1 (6 bases). CDR1 and CDR2 from the germline V gene are MNHEY and SVGAGI. V lost 0 bases and J 5 bases, leaving 7 bases between the germline ends. This CDR3 has 13 residues. CDR3 nucleotide sequence: TGTGCCAGCAGTTACTCGGGACACGAGACCCAGTACTTC. This codes for CASSYSGHETQYF.